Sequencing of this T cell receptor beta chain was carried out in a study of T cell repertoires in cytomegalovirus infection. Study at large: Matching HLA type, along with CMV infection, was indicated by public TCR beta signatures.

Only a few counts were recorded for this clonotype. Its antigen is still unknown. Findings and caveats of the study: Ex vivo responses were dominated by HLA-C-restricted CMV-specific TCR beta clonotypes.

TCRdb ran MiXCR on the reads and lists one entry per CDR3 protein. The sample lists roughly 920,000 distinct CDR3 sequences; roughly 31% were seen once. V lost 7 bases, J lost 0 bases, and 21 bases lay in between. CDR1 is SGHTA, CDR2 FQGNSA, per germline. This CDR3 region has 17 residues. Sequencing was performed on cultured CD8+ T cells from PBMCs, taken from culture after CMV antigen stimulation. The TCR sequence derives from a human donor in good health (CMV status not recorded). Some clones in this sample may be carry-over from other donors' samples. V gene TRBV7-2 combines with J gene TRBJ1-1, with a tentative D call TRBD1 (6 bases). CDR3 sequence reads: CASTEGVGEYMNTEAFF. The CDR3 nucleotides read TGTGCCAGCACCGAGGGGGTTGGGGAATACATGAACACTGAAGCTTTCTTT.